This T cell receptor beta chain was sequenced during a study of T-cell memory formation after mild COVID-19. For the study at large: TCR clusters showed largely donor specificity. Study outcomes and limitations: Those CD4+ clones that contracted were mainly in CM and EM (CD8+ ones in EMRA). Memory from before infection featured some responding clones, which suggests cross-reactive memory joined.

This clonotype was picked up one time. What it recognizes is unknown. After 5'RACE with constant-segment primers, TCR alpha and TCR beta cDNA libraries carrying sample barcodes and UMIs were obtained. TCRdb ran MiXCR on the 5' RACE reads and lists one entry per CDR3 protein. The sample consists of about 440,000 distinct CDR3 sequences, roughly 20% of them appearing once. The CDR3 is 14 residues long. Per germline, CDR1 SGHRS and CDR2 YFSETQ. V was clipped by 4 bases and J by 5 bases, with 15 bases between them. The V gene is TRBV5-1, the J gene TRBJ1-1; D is perhaps TRBD1 (5 bases). This clonotype originated in an adult woman who had mild COVID-19 (a few samples of this study predate the infection). Cell type and time point are not known. The sequencing input was PBMCs or a T cell subset sorted from them (not recorded which). The CDR3 sequence: CASSVRGSGTEAFF. CDR3 sequence (DNA): TGCGCCAGCAGCGTTCGGGGGAGTGGGACTGAAGCTTTCTTT.